These 31 T cell receptor beta chains were sequenced from one sample in a study of technical replicates of blood from several donors (dated by TCRdb to about 2017). The library relied on the immunoSEQ multiplex PCR assay. TCRdb mirrors the immuneACCESS table, restricted to in-frame sequences. Some clones are absent from its copies; in checked studies, under half trace to an unresolved V gene, and the reason for the others is unknown. This sample gives about 72,000 clones in total; just under 95% of them show up just once. Approximately 0.37% of the sample is taken by the ten largest. The sequenced material came from T cells isolated from PBMCs. The receptors were gathered from a human donor in good health.

This chain connects TRBV28 to TRBJ1-4; D not resolved. Germline loops: CDR1 MDHEN, CDR2 SYDVKM. Trimming took 2 bases from V and 2 from J, leaving 9 bases between them. The CDR3 length is 15 residues. CDR3 amino acids: CASSLQRRTNEKLFF. The CDR3, as DNA: TGTGCCAGCAGTTTACAGAGGAGGACTAATGAAAAACTGTTTTTT.

The chain carries TRBV2 and TRBJ2-7; D unclear. Germline lookup yields CDR1 SNHLY and CDR2 FYNNEI. V was pared by 7 bases and J by 2 bases, with 6 bases between. The CDR3 contains 11 residues. The CDR3 sequence: CASKEPYEQYF. The CDR3 DNA reads TGTGCCAGCAAGGAGCCCTACGAGCAGTACTTC.

The rearrangement uses TRBV4-3 and TRBJ2-5, with 9 nucleotides matching TRBD2. Trimming took 4 bases from V and 8 from J; bases not matched to a gene: 8. There are 14 residues in the CDR3. Germline V gene sequence: CDR1 LGHNA, CDR2 YSLEER. As DNA, the CDR3 is TGCGCCAGCAGCCTAGTAGCGGGAGAGCAAACCCAGTACTTC. Protein product: CASSLVAGEQTQYF.

This CDR3 reads CATIKRTGDTEAFF. DNA of the CDR3: TGTGCCACCATTAAAAGGACAGGGGATACTGAAGCTTTCTTT. The V and J genes are TRBV19 and TRBJ1-1; 9 nucleotides align to TRBD1. Germline CDR1 is LNHDA and CDR2 is SQIVND (reference sequence). The CDR3 runs to 14 residues. V trimming: 10 bases; J trimming: 5 bases; junction bases outside the gene matches: 11.

This chain joins TRBV7-2 and TRBJ2-7, with a tentative D call TRBD1 (5 bases). The CDR3 is 14 amino acids. Germline CDR1 reads SGHTA; CDR2 reads FQGNSA. Trimming took off 2 bases at V and 7 bases at J, with 15 bases between the two ends. CDR3 DNA: TGTGCCAGCAGCTTAATAGACCACAGGTGGGAGCAGTACTTC. As protein: CASSLIDHRWEQYF. The variable domain in full, with the rest retrieved from reference TRBV7-2 and TRBJ2-7, is GAGVSQSPSNKVTEKGKDVELRCDPISGHTALYWYRQSLGQGLEFLIYFQGNSAPDKSGLPSDRFSAERTGGSVSTLTIQRTQQEDSAVYLCASSLIDHRWEQYFGPGTRLTVT.

This clone was detected once. V gene TRBV9 combines with J gene TRBJ1-5, with D perhaps TRBD1 (5 bases). V was clipped by 4 bases and J by 3 bases, with 11 bases between them. The length of the CDR3 is 14 residues. Per germline, CDR1 SGDLS and CDR2 YYNGEE. CDR3 residues: CASSRSGNNQPQHF. DNA for the CDR3: TGTGCCAGCAGCCGATCAGGGAACAATCAGCCCCAGCATTTT. Complete variable domain (other parts from reference TRBV9 and TRBJ1-5): DSGVTQTPKHLITATGQRVTLRCSPRSGDLSVYWYQQSLDQGLQFLIQYYNGEERAKGNILERFSAQQFPDLHSELNLSSLELGDSALYFCASSRSGNNQPQHFGDGTRLSIL.

The chain links TRBV7-9 to TRBJ2-7; D gene uncertain. CDR1 SEHNR and CDR2 FQNEAQ come from the germline V gene (reference sequence). Trimming cost V 0 bases and J 1 base, with 7 bases left between them. The CDR3 contains 14 residues. The CDR3 protein is CASSLAEPSYEQYF. Here the CDR3 DNA reads TGTGCCAGCAGCTTAGCGGAGCCTTCCTACGAGCAGTACTTC. Using reference TRBV7-9 and TRBJ2-7 for the parts outside the CDR3, the full variable domain is DTGVSQNPRHKITKRGQNVTFRCDPISEHNRLYWYRQTLGQGPEFLTYFQNEAQLEKSRLLSDRFSAERPKGSFSTLEIQRTEQGDSAMYLCASSLAEPSYEQYFGPGTRLTVT.

Worth noting for this clone: An end of the junction does not agree with germline; a read error may underlie this. The chain joins TRBV11-2 to TRBJ2-7, with TRBD2 matching 9 bases. The CDR3 runs 15 residues. Germline V gene data show CDR1 as SGHAT and CDR2 as FQNNGV. This chain's CDR3 is CASSFYGGRAYEQYF. In nucleotides, the CDR3 is TGTGCCAGCAGCTTTTACGGCGGGAGGGCCTATGAGCAGTACTTC.

The count of this clone is one. The chain employs TRBV7-9 and TRBJ2-7; 11 nucleotides line up with TRBD2. Germline V CDR1 and CDR2: SEHNR, FQNEAQ (reference sequence). V lost 5 bases, J lost 4 bases, and 10 bases stayed unmatched. The CDR3 has 16 amino acids. The CDR3 region is CASSTKTSGSWYEQYF. In DNA form, the CDR3 reads TGTGCCAGCAGCACCAAAACTAGCGGGAGTTGGTACGAGCAGTACTTC. The full variable domain, with the rest looked up from reference TRBV7-9 and TRBJ2-7, is DTGVSQNPRHKITKRGQNVTFRCDPISEHNRLYWYRQTLGQGPEFLTYFQNEAQLEKSRLLSDRFSAERPKGSFSTLEIQRTEQGDSAMYLCASSTKTSGSWYEQYFGPGTRLTVT.

The V and J genes are TRBV29-1 and TRBJ2-7; 7 positions match TRBD1. Unmatched junction bases numbered 5, after V lost 3 bases and J lost 3 bases. Germline assignment: CDR1 SQVTM and CDR2 ANQGSEA. The CDR3 contains 13 residues. CDR3 amino acids: CSVEGQSFYEQYF. The DNA for the CDR3 is TGCAGCGTTGAGGGACAGAGCTTCTACGAGCAGTACTTC.

This rearrangement joins TRBV27 to TRBJ2-3; D is unclear. The V end was cut by 7 bases, the J end by 2 bases, with 7 bases between. The CDR3 consists of 12 residues. Germline assignment: CDR1 MNHEY and CDR2 SMNVEV (reference sequence). CDR3 coding DNA: TGTGCCAGCAAGACTTACACAGATACGCAGTATTTT. Its translation: CASKTYTDTQYF.

The chain uses TRBV5-6 and TRBJ1-1; D might be TRBD1 (5 bases). The germline CDR1 and CDR2 sequences are SGHDT and YYEEEE. V was clipped by 0 bases and J by 5 bases, with 11 bases between them. CDR3 size: 14 residues. The CDR3 spells CASSLGGGGTEAFF. The CDR3 DNA reads TGTGCCAGCAGCTTGGGTGGGGGGGGTACTGAAGCTTTCTTT.

V is TRBV4-1 and J is TRBJ1-1; TRBD1 might be the D (6 bases). The CDR3 runs to 15 residues. Trimming removed 0 bases from V and 0 bases from J, with 8 bases in between. Germline V lookup: CDR1 MGHRA, CDR2 YSYEKL. The CDR3 DNA follows: TGCGCCAGCAGCCAAGAACAGGGAATGAACACTGAAGCTTTCTTT. Encoded protein: CASSQEQGMNTEAFF.

The chain combines TRBV19 with TRBJ1-1, with TRBD1 identical over 9 bases. The germline V gene has CDR1 LNHDA and CDR2 SQIVND (reference sequence). CDR3 length: 16 amino acids. V shed 5 bases, J shed 0 bases, and the junction held 7 bases outside the gene matches. CDR3 nucleotide sequence: TGTGCCAGTAGTTCAGGGACAGGGACCATGAACACTGAAGCTTTCTTT. Translated: CASSSGTGTMNTEAFF.

This rearrangement joins TRBV6-5 to TRBJ1-2; weak D call: TRBD1 (5 bases). Germline V lookup: CDR1 MNHEY, CDR2 SVGAGI. CDR3 length equals 14 residues. Trimming pared 3 bases from V and 3 bases from J, leaving 11 bases between. The CDR3 region has the DNA TGTGCCAGCAGTTATGGGGGGGTGGACTATGGCTACACCTTC. Protein: CASSYGGVDYGYTF.

This clone was found a few times. The rearrangement uses TRBV5-6 and TRBJ1-1; D not certain. The V end lost 0 bases, the J end lost 0 bases, and 6 bases lay between the germline ends. There are 14 residues in the CDR3. Germline-derived CDR1 and CDR2 are SGHDT and YYEEEE. Here the CDR3 DNA reads TGTGCCAGCAGCTTGGTACAGATGAACACTGAAGCTTTCTTT. Amino acid sequence: CASSLVQMNTEAFF.

J is TRBJ1-2 and V is TRBV5-4; perhaps TRBD1 as D (6 bases). Trimming took 0 bases from V and 4 from J, leaving 10 bases between them. The CDR3 is 14 amino acids. Germline V gene lookup returns CDR1 SGHNT and CDR2 YYREEE (reference sequence). Here the CDR3 reads CASSLVQGTYGYTF. As DNA, the CDR3 is TGTGCCAGCAGCTTGGTACAGGGAACCTATGGCTACACCTTC.

The V gene is TRBV6-1, the J gene TRBJ2-2; TRBD1 is a possible D gene (6 bases). Trimming pared 11 bases from V and 7 bases from J, leaving 17 bases between. Germline values: CDR1 MNHNS, CDR2 SASEGT. The CDR3 runs 13 residues. This CDR3 reads CASKGDVIGELFF. CDR3 in DNA: TGTGCCTCCAAGGGGGATGTAATCGGGGAGCTGTTTTTT.

This chain uses TRBV19 with TRBJ1-2; D is unclear. Germline CDR1 and CDR2: LNHDA and SQIVND (reference sequence). This CDR3 is 15 amino acids long. The V end lost 6 bases, the J end lost 4 bases, and 18 bases lay between the germline ends. The CDR3 nucleotides are TGTGCCAGTAGCCCACAACCGACACAAGTCTATGGCTACACCTTC. Its translation: CASSPQPTQVYGYTF.

The genes are TRBV10-3 and TRBJ2-2; 15 bases match TRBD2. Germline V lookup: CDR1 ENHRY, CDR2 SYGVKD. CDR3 length: 17 amino acids. With V trimmed by 6 bases and J by 5 bases, 7 bases remained unmatched. The CDR3 region is CAISGGLAGGSTGELFF. The CDR3 region has the DNA TGTGCCATCAGCGGGGGACTAGCGGGAGGAAGTACCGGGGAGCTGTTTTTT.

The rearrangement links TRBV4-1 to TRBJ1-2, with TRBD1 matching over 11 bases. Germline V gene lookup returns CDR1 MGHRA and CDR2 YSYEKL. Germline trimming cut 0 bases from V and 7 bases from J; bases unmatched to any gene: 7. There are 16 residues in the CDR3. The CDR3 protein is CASSQDIGDRGGGYTF. Here the CDR3 DNA reads TGCGCCAGCAGCCAAGATATTGGGGACAGGGGGGGTGGCTACACCTTC.

The table lists this clone with a few counts. This chain links TRBV9 with TRBJ2-1; no clear D gene. Trimming cost V 0 bases and J 5 bases, with 6 bases left between them. Germline V CDR1 and CDR2: SGDLS, YYNGEE. The CDR3 loop spans 13 amino acids. The CDR3, as DNA: TGTGCCAGCAGCGTAGCGGTGAACAATGAGCAGTTCTTC. It translates to CASSVAVNNEQFF.

CDR3 sequence reads: CASSLGQGAYEQYF. In DNA form, the CDR3 reads TGTGCCAGCAGCTTAGGACAGGGGGCTTACGAGCAGTACTTC. V usage is TRBV7-6 and J usage is TRBJ2-7; 10 nucleotides match TRBD1. After removal of 1 base from V and 4 bases from J, the junction contained 1 base not matched to a gene. CDR3 size: 14 residues. The V gene's germline CDR1 is SGHVS and CDR2 FNYEAQ.

This chain connects TRBV6-5 to TRBJ1-1; D ambiguous. This CDR3 has 15 residues. Trimming took 0 bases from V and 0 from J, leaving 8 bases between them. Germline V lookup: CDR1 MNHEY, CDR2 SVGAGI. This CDR3 is CASSYSIDMNTEAFF. The CDR3 bases are TGTGCCAGCAGTTACTCGATTGACATGAACACTGAAGCTTTCTTT.

This chain uses TRBV6-1 with TRBJ1-4, with D perhaps matching TRBD1 (5 bases). The germline V gene has CDR1 MNHNS and CDR2 SASEGT. Trimming left V 7 bases short and J 10 bases short, with 16 bases between. The CDR3 sequence is 13 residues long. CDR3 bases: TGTGCCAGCACCCCCCTGCCGGGGGTAAAACTGTTTTTT. The encoded protein is CASTPLPGVKLFF.

The chain recombines TRBV30 with TRBJ1-1, with 9 bases aligning to TRBD1. With V trimmed by 3 bases and J by 3 bases, 5 bases remained unmatched. CDR3 length: 14 residues. Per germline, CDR1 GTSNPN and CDR2 SVGIG (reference sequence). DNA of the CDR3: TGTGCCTGGAGATCGGGACAGGGCTACACTGAAGCTTTCTTT. It yields the protein CAWRSGQGYTEAFF.

The J gene is TRBJ2-7, the V gene TRBV5-1; possible D gene TRBD1, 5 bases. V was shortened by 4 bases and J by 2 bases, with 16 bases between the two germline ends. There are 15 residues in the CDR3. Germline-derived CDR1 and CDR2 are SGHRS and YFSETQ. In DNA, the CDR3 is TGCGCCAGCAGCCAGGGCTGGGGAAGGGCCTACGAGCAGTACTTC. The encoded protein is CASSQGWGRAYEQYF.

The CDR3 region is CASRFTGTYTEAFF. DNA for the CDR3: TGTGCCAGCAGGTTTACCGGGACATACACTGAAGCTTTCTTT. V and J are TRBV27 and TRBJ1-1; possibly TRBD1 for D (6 bases). Per the germline V gene, CDR1 is MNHEY and CDR2 is SMNVEV (reference sequence). V was clipped by 6 bases and J by 3 bases, with 14 bases between them. This CDR3 has 14 residues.

This chain links TRBV4-2 with TRBJ2-5; possible D gene TRBD2, 6 bases. This CDR3 comprises 15 residues. CDR1 LGHNA and CDR2 YNFKEQ come from the germline V gene. Trimming cost V 2 bases and J 4 bases, with 14 bases left between them. In nucleotides, the CDR3 is TGTGCCAGCAGCCAACCCCACGGGAGTCGAGAGACCCAGTACTTC. Protein: CASSQPHGSRETQYF.

This chain links TRBV29-1 with TRBJ1-1; 7 nucleotides match TRBD1. This CDR3 region has 15 residues. The J segment lost 2 bases and the V segment lost 3 bases, leaving 9 bases of the junction unmatched. Germline CDR1 is SQVTM and CDR2 is ANQGSEA. The CDR3 loop reads CSVEMRGGRNTEAFF. The CDR3 nucleotides read TGCAGCGTTGAGATGAGAGGGGGCAGAAACACTGAAGCTTTCTTT.

This chain uses TRBV6-5 with TRBJ2-5; D may be TRBD1 (6 bases). The CDR3 has 15 amino acids. Germline lookup yields CDR1 MNHEY and CDR2 SVGAGI. V lost 0 bases and J 4 bases, leaving 12 bases between the germline ends. DNA for the CDR3: TGTGCCAGCAGTTACTCGGGACACCCAATAGAGACCCAGTACTTC. Translating it yields CASSYSGHPIETQYF.